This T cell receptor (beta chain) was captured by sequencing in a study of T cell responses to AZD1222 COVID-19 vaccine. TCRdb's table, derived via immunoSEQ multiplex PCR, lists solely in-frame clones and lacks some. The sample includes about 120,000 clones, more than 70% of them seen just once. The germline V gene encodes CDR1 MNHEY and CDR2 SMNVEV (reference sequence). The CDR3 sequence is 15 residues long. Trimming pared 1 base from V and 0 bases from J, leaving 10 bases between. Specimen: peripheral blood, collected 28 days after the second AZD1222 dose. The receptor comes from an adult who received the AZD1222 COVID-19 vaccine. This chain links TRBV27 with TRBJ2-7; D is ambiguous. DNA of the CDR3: TGTGCCAGCAGTTTATGGGCTCAGAGCTCCTACGAGCAGTACTTC. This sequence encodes CASSLWAQSSYEQYF.